The 18 T cell receptor beta chains reported below all come from one sample, sequenced in a study of patients and donors after allogeneic stem cell transplantation. One entry per CDR3 protein, called by TCRdb with MiXCR from the RT-PCR reads. Of 400,000 to 450,000 distinct CDR3 sequences detected, around 16% appear once; the ten largest clones hold 7.2%. The sample consisted of blood, either unsorted or a sorted T cell fraction (not recorded which). These receptors were collected from a human donor who was either an allogeneic HSCT recipient or a stem cell or donor lymphocyte infusion donor (not recorded which). It is not recorded whose cells these are; they may come from a transplant donor.

The chain joins TRBV19 to TRBJ1-5; no clear D gene. Germline loops: CDR1 LNHDA, CDR2 SQIVND (reference sequence). This CDR3 has 15 residues. V was cut by 3 bases and J by 2 bases, with 11 bases left in between. The CDR3 coding sequence is TGTGCCAGTAGTATTAGGAGACAAGGCAATCAGCCCCAGCATTTT. As protein: CASSIRRQGNQPQHF.

The sample holds many counts of this clonotype. The J gene is TRBJ1-2, the V gene TRBV24-1; D is perhaps TRBD1 (5 bases). The V gene's germline CDR1 is KGHDR and CDR2 SFDVKD. This CDR3 is built from 13 residues. V was clipped by 7 bases and J by 5 bases, with 13 bases between them. In DNA form, the CDR3 reads TGTGCCACCAGCGGGGGGACGGCGTATGGCTACACCTTC. Its protein is CATSGGTAYGYTF.

Only a few counts were recorded for this clonotype. The chain joins TRBV12-3 or TRBV12-4 to TRBJ1-5; possibly TRBD1 for D (6 bases). This CDR3 region has 15 residues. Trimming removed 5 bases from V and 2 bases from J, with 13 bases in between. CDR3 coding DNA: TGTGCCAGCAGTAGGCGGGGGGCAGGCAATCAGCCCCAGCATTTT. This codes for CASSRRGAGNQPQHF.

The rearrangement joins TRBV12-3 or TRBV12-4 to TRBJ1-1, with TRBD1 identical over 9 bases. The CDR3 runs to 16 residues. After removal of 6 bases from V and 0 bases from J, the junction contained 8 bases not matched to a gene. The CDR3 reads CASSEDRGYMNTEAFF. DNA for the CDR3: TGTGCCAGCAGCGAGGACAGGGGATACATGAACACTGAAGCTTTCTTT.

This clonotype appeared a few times. This chain connects TRBV2 to TRBJ2-3; D not certain. There are 17 residues in the CDR3. V was shortened by 1 base and J by 0 bases, with 14 bases between the two germline ends. Germline V lookup: CDR1 SNHLY, CDR2 FYNNEI. This CDR3 is CASSEGTRPTSTDTQYF. Written as DNA, the CDR3 is TGTGCCAGCAGTGAAGGAACGCGACCTACTAGCACAGATACGCAGTATTTT.

This clonotype was picked up a small number of times. The rearrangement joins TRBV5-1 to TRBJ2-1; D not certain. CDR1 SGHRS and CDR2 YFSETQ come from the germline V gene. V lost 2 bases and J lost 4, with 10 bases in between. CDR3 size: 14 residues. For the CDR3, the DNA is TGCGCCAGCAGCTTTTTTATAGGGTACAATGAGCAGTTCTTC. This sequence encodes CASSFFIGYNEQFF.

This clonotype occurred many times. This chain links TRBV12-3 or TRBV12-4 with TRBJ2-7; D unresolved. V was pared by 3 bases and J by 0 bases, with 12 bases between. The CDR3 is 15 amino acids. The CDR3 DNA sequence: TGTGCCAGCAGTTTGAGAACTGCTTCCTCCTACGAGCAGTACTTC. Its translation is CASSLRTASSYEQYF.

DNA of the CDR3: TGTGCCAGCAGCTTTACCTCCTACAATGAGCAGTTCTTC. It specifies CASSFTSYNEQFF. This chain joins TRBV11-2 and TRBJ2-1; D unclear. This CDR3 is 13 amino acids long. With 3 bases removed from V and 0 bases from J, the gap between germline ends came to 3 bases. Germline V gives CDR1 SGHAT, CDR2 FQNNGV.

The chain recombines TRBV15 with TRBJ2-1; D gene uncertain. Germline V gene sequence: CDR1 LNHNV, CDR2 YYDKDF (reference sequence). V lost 5 bases and J 7 bases, leaving 15 bases between the germline ends. The length of the CDR3 is 14 residues. CDR3 sequence reads: CATSQDQQANEQFF. The CDR3 DNA is TGTGCCACCAGCCAAGATCAGCAAGCGAATGAGCAGTTCTTC.

This chain connects TRBV4-3 to TRBJ1-2; perhaps TRBD1 as D (5 bases). The CDR3 consists of 16 residues. V lost 0 bases, J lost 4 bases, and 15 bases lay in between. The germline V gene has CDR1 LGHNA and CDR2 YSLEER. CDR3 in amino acids: CASSQDSFGAPYGYTF. The CDR3 DNA is TGCGCCAGCAGCCAAGATAGTTTTGGGGCCCCCTATGGCTACACCTTC.

This chain joins TRBV20-1 and TRBJ2-7; D is unresolved. Germline V gene lookup returns CDR1 DFQATT and CDR2 SNEGSKA (reference sequence). The CDR3 length is 12 residues. The V end was cut by 3 bases, the J end by 0 bases, with 6 bases between. The CDR3 DNA reads TGCAGTGCTAGGCTCGCCTCCTACGAGCAGTACTTC. Protein product: CSARLASYEQYF.

This chain joins TRBV24-1 and TRBJ1-1; no clear D gene. The CDR3 totals 13 residues. CDR1 and CDR2 (germline): KGHDR, SFDVKD. V was clipped by 3 bases and J by 5 bases, with 9 bases between them. The CDR3 nucleotides read TGTGCCACCAGTGATCCCCGACGAACTGAAGCTTTCTTT. Its translation: CATSDPRRTEAFF.

This clonotype was counted at least ten times. The chain carries TRBV12-3 or TRBV12-4 and TRBJ2-2, with 7 bases lining up with TRBD1. J lost 0 bases, V lost 4 bases, and 8 bases had no gene match. The CDR3 loop spans 17 amino acids. The CDR3 is CASSYIRGWPNTGELFF. In DNA form, the CDR3 reads TGTGCCAGCAGTTACATCAGGGGGTGGCCGAACACCGGGGAGCTGTTTTTT.

This clonotype has a count of ten or more. The chain uses TRBV4-2 and TRBJ2-3; 10 positions match TRBD2. The trim removed 1 base at V and 3 bases at J, leaving 7 bases unmatched. CDR3 length equals 17 residues. The germline gives CDR1 LGHNA, CDR2 YNFKEQ. The CDR3, as DNA: TGTGCCAGCAGCCAAGGAGAGCGGGGGGGATGGACAGATACGCAGTATTTT. It translates to CASSQGERGGWTDTQYF.

The genes are TRBV5-6 and TRBJ1-2; TRBD1 might be the D (5 bases). CDR1 SGHDT and CDR2 YYEEEE come from the germline V gene. This CDR3 is 13 amino acids long. Trimming cost V 7 bases and J 3 bases, with 13 bases left between them. The CDR3 nucleotides read TGTGCCAGCGGTAAACAGGAGGACTATGGCTACACCTTC. It specifies CASGKQEDYGYTF.

CDR3 loop: CASEEVSGANVLTF. The CDR3 DNA sequence: TGTGCCTCGGAGGAGGTCTCTGGGGCCAACGTCCTGACTTTC. The gene calls are TRBV10-3 and TRBJ2-6; D is perhaps TRBD2 (5 bases). V was clipped by 11 bases and J by 0 bases, with 11 bases between them. In germline, CDR1 is ENHRY, CDR2 SYGVKD. The CDR3 extends over 14 amino acids.

This clonotype was found a few times. The V gene is TRBV7-9, the J gene TRBJ2-1; 7 bases align to TRBD1. Unmatched junction bases numbered 7, after V lost 5 bases and J lost 9 bases. From germline, CDR1 is SEHNR and CDR2 FQNEAQ (reference sequence). The CDR3 runs 13 residues. The CDR3 loop reads CASSDIPGGEQFF. In nucleotides, the CDR3 is TGTGCCAGCAGCGACATACCAGGGGGTGAGCAGTTCTTC.

The table lists this clonotype with a few counts. This chain joins TRBV11-3 and TRBJ2-7, with 9 positions matching TRBD1. This CDR3 is built from 16 residues. CDR1 and CDR2 (germline): SGHNT, YENEEA. V trimming: 2 bases; J trimming: 5 bases; junction bases outside the gene matches: 10. DNA of the CDR3: TGTGCCAGCAGCTTACACCGGGGACAGGGACGAAACGAGCAGTACTTC. Translating it yields CASSLHRGQGRNEQYF.